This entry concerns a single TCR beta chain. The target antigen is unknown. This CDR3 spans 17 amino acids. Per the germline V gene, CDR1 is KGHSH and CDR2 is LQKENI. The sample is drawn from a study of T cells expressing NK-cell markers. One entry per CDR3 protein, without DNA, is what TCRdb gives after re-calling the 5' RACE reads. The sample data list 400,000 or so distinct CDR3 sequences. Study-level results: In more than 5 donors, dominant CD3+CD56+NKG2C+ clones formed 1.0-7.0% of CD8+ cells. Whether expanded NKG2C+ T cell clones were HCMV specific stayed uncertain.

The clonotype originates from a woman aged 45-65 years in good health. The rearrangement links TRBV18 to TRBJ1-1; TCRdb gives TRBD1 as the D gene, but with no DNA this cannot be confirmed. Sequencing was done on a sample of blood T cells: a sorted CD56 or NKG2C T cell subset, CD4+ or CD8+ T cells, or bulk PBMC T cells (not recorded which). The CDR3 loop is CASSPPGQGFMNTEAFF.